This passage covers 7 T cell receptor beta chains from one sample sequenced in a study of T cell changes during pregnancy in multiple sclerosis. The repertoire was sequenced with immunoSEQ multiplex PCR; TCRdb's copy has only in-frame clones and lacks some. The sample has about 8,500 clones; about 85% are singletons. The material was CD8+ T cells from peripheral blood mononuclear cells, obtained in the first trimester of pregnancy. The receptor set was obtained from a female donor in good health, enrolled as a control in a pregnancy study.

The V call is TRBV5-3, the J call TRBJ2-3, with 10 positions matching TRBD2. TRBV5-3 is identified as an open reading frame with a role that is uncertain. With 7 bases clipped from V and 0 bases from J, the junction kept 14 bases outside the gene matches. This CDR3 spans 18 amino acids. For the CDR3, the DNA is TGTGCCAGAGCTGAGCGGCGGGGACTAGCGACTAGCACAGATACGCAGTATTTT. Amino acids: CARAERRGLATSTDTQYF.

The CDR3 region has the DNA TGTGCCAGCAGTGACACTAGCGGGGGGTCAGATACGCAGTATTTT. Translating it yields CASSDTSGGSDTQYF. The V and J genes are TRBV6-1 and TRBJ2-3; 12 bases align to TRBD2. Per the germline V gene, CDR1 is MNHNS and CDR2 is SASEGT. Trimming removed 3 bases from V and 4 bases from J; junction bases left unmatched: 2. There are 15 residues in the CDR3.

The chain recombines TRBV27 with TRBJ2-7; TRBD2 matches at 8 bases. The trim removed 7 bases at V and 4 bases at J, leaving 12 bases unmatched. Germline V gene lookup returns CDR1 MNHEY and CDR2 SMNVEV (reference sequence). The CDR3 is made up of 15 amino acids. The DNA of the CDR3 is TGTGCCAGCACCTTATCCGTCGGGGGGGAGTACGAGCAGTACTTC. Protein product: CASTLSVGGEYEQYF.

This clone occurred once. This rearrangement joins TRBV7-9 to TRBJ2-7, with 12 bases aligning to TRBD2. There are 17 residues in the CDR3. V trimming: 5 bases; J trimming: 4 bases; junction bases outside the gene matches: 12. CDR1 SEHNR and CDR2 FQNEAQ come from the germline V gene (reference sequence). This CDR3 is CASSETSGSHGRYEQYF. The CDR3 nucleotides read TGTGCCAGCAGCGAGACTAGCGGGAGTCATGGAAGGTACGAGCAGTACTTC.

The gene calls are TRBV1 and TRBJ2-3; the table names TRBD2, a call not compared with the DNA. TRBV1 corresponds to a pseudogene. This CDR3 comprises 15 residues. CDR3 protein: CTSSQDGTSTDTQYF. The DNA of the CDR3 is TGCACCAGCAGCCAAGATGGGACTAGCACAGATACGCAGTATTTT.

A single count supports this clone. The chain employs TRBV6-6 and TRBJ1-1; D unresolved. V dropped 10 bases and J dropped 0 bases, with 15 bases sitting between them. This CDR3 contains 14 residues. Germline assignment: CDR1 MNHNY and CDR2 SVGAGI (reference sequence). CDR3 nucleotide sequence: TGTGCCACCTTCCCCTTTGGCATGAACACTGAAGCTTTCTTT. Translated, it gives CATFPFGMNTEAFF.

V usage is TRBV5-1 and J usage is TRBJ2-1; D might be TRBD1 or TRBD2, each matching 5 bases. This CDR3 contains 15 residues. The germline V and J ends were trimmed by 4 bases and 8 bases, with 19 bases remaining between them. From germline, CDR1 is SGHRS and CDR2 YFSETQ. This CDR3 reads CASSLGRVERDEQFF. In nucleotides, the CDR3 is TGCGCCAGCAGCCTGGGGCGGGTTGAACGGGATGAGCAGTTCTTC.